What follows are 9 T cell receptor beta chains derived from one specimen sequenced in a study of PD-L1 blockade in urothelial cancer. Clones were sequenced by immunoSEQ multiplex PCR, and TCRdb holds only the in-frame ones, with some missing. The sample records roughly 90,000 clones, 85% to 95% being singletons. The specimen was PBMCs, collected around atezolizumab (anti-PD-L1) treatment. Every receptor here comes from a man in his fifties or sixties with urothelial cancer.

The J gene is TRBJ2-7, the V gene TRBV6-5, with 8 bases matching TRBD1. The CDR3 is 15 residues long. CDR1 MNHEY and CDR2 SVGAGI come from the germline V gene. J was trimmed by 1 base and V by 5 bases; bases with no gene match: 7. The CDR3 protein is CASSAGQGGSYEQYF. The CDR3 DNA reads TGTGCCAGCAGTGCTGGACAGGGTGGGTCCTACGAGCAGTACTTC.

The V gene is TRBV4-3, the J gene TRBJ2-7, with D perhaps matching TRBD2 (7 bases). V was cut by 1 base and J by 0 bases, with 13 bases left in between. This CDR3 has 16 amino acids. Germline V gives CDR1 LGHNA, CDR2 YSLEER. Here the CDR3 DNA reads TGCGCCAGCAGCCAAGGAAGGGGGGGGACCTCCTACGAGCAGTACTTC. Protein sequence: CASSQGRGGTSYEQYF.

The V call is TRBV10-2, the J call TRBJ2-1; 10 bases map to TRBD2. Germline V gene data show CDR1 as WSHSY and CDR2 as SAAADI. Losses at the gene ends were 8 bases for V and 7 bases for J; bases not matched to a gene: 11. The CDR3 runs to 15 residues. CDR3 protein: CASSGEREGLNEQFF. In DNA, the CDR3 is TGCGCCAGCTCGGGGGAGCGGGAGGGCCTAAATGAGCAGTTCTTC.

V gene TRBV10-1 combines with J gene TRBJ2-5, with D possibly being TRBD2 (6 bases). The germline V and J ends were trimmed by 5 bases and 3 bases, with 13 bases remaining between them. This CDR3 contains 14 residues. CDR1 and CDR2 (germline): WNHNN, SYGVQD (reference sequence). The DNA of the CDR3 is TGCGCCAGCAGTCCCGCGACTAGAGAAGAGACCCAGTACTTC. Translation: CASSPATREETQYF.

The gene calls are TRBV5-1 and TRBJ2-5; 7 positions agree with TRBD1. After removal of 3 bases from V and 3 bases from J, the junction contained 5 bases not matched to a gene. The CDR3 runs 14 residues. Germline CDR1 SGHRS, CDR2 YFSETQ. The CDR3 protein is CASSSRTGEETQYF. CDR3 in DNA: TGCGCCAGCAGCTCCCGGACAGGAGAAGAGACCCAGTACTTC.

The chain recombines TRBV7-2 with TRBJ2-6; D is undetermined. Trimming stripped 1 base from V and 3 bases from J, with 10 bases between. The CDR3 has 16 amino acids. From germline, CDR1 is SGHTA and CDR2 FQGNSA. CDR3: CASSLVSVNGANVLTF. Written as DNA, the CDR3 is TGTGCCAGCAGCTTAGTGAGTGTTAATGGGGCCAACGTCCTGACTTTC.

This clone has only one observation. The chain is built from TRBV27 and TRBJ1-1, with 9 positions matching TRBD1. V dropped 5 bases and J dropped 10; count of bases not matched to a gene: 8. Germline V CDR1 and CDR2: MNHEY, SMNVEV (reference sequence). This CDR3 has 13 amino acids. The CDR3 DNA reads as TGTGCCAGCAGTGGGGGACAGGGCATGCGAGCTTTCTTT. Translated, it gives CASSGGQGMRAFF.

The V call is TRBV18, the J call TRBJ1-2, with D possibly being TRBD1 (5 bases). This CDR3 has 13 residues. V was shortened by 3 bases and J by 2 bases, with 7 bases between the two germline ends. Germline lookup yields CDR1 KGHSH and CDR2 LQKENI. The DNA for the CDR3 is TGTGCCAGCTCACCCCAGGGAAACTATGGCTACACCTTC. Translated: CASSPQGNYGYTF.

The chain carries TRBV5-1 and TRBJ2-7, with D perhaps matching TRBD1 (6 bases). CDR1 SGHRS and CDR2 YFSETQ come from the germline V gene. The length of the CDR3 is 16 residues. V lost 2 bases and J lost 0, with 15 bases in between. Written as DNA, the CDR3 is TGCGCCAGCAGCTTAGTACAGGGTACGTTCTCCTACGAGCAGTACTTC. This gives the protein CASSLVQGTFSYEQYF. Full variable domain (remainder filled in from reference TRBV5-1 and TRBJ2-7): KAGVTQTPRYLIKTRGQQVTLSCSPISGHRSVSWYQQTPGQGLQFLFEYFSETQRNKGNFPGRFSGRQFSNSRSEMNVSTLELGDSALYLCASSLVQGTFSYEQYFGPGTRLTVT.